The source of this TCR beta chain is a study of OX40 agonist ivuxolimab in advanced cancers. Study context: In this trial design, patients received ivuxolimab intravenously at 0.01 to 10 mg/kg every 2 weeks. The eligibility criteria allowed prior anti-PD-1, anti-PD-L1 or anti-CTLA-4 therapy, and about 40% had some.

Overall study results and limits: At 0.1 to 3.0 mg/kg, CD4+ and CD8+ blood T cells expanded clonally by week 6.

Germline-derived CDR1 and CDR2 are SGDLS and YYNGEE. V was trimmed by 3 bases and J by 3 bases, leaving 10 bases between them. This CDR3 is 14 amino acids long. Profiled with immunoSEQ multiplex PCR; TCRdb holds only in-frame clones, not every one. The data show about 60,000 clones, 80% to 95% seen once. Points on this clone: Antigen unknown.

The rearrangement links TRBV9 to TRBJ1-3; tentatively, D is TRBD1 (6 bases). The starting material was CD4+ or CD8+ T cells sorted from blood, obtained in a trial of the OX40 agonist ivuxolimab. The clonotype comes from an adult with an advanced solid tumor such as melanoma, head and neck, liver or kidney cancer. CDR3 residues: CASSAQGYGNTIYF. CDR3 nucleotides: TGTGCCAGCAGCGCCCAGGGGTATGGAAACACCATATATTTT.